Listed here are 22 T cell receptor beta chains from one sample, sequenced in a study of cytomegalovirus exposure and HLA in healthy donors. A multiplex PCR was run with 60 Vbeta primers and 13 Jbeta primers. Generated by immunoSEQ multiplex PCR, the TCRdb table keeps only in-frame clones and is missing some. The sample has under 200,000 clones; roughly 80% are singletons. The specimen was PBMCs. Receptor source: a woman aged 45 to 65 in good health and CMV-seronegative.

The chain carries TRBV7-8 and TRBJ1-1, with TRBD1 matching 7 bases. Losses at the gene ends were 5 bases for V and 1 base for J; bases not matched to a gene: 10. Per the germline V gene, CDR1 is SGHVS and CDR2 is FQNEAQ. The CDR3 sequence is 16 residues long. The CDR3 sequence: CASSTGAVRRNTEAFF. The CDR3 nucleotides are TGTGCCAGCAGCACAGGGGCGGTGAGGAGGAACACTGAAGCTTTCTTT.

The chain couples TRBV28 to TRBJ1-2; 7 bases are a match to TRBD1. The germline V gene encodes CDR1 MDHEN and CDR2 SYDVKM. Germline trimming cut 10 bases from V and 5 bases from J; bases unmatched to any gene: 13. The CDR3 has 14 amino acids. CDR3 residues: CAIKPPGGRYGYTF. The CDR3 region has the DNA TGTGCCATCAAACCCCCAGGGGGGCGGTATGGCTACACCTTC.

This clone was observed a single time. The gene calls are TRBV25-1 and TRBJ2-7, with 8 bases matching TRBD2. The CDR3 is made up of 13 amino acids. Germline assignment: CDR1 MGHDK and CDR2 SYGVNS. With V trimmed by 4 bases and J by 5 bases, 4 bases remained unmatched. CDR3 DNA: TGTGCCAGCAGTGTTAAACTAGCGGACGAGCAGTACTTC. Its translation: CASSVKLADEQYF.

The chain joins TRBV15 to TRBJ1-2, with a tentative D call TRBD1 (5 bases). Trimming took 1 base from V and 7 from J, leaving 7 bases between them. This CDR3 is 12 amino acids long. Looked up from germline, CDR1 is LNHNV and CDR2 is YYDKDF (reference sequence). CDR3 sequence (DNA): TGTGCCACCAGCAGAGTAACAGGTGGCTACACCTTC. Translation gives CATSRVTGGYTF.

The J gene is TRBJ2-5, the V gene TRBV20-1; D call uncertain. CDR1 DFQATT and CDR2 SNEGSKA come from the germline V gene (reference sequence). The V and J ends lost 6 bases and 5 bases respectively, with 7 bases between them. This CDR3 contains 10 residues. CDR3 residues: CSASGETQYF. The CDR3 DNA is TGCAGTGCCTCCGGGGAGACCCAGTACTTC.

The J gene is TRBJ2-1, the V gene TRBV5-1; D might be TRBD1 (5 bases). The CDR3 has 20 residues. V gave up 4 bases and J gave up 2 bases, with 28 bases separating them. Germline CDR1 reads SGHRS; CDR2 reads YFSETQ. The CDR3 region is CASSTRTTDASLYTYNEQFF. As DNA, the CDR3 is TGCGCCAGCAGCACGCGGACAACAGACGCTTCATTATATACCTACAATGAGCAGTTCTTC. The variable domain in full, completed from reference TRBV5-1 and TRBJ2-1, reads KAGVTQTPRYLIKTRGQQVTLSCSPISGHRSVSWYQQTPGQGLQFLFEYFSETQRNKGNFPGRFSGRQFSNSRSEMNVSTLELGDSALYLCASSTRTTDASLYTYNEQFFGPGTRLTVL.

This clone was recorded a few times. The CDR3 bases are TGTGCCAGCAGTGCAGGTTTGGACTTGCTAAGCTCCTACGAGCAGTACTTC. Translation gives CASSAGLDLLSSYEQYF. The chain uses TRBV6-1 and TRBJ2-7; TRBD2 might be the D (5 bases). Per the germline V gene, CDR1 is MNHNS and CDR2 is SASEGT. This CDR3 is built from 17 residues. V lost 4 bases and J 0 bases, leaving 19 bases between the germline ends.

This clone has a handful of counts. CDR3 DNA sequence: TGTGCCAGCAGTTGGGTTGCGGGGAACACAGATACGCAGTATTTT. Translated, it gives CASSWVAGNTDTQYF. The chain is built from TRBV27 and TRBJ2-3, with D perhaps TRBD2 (6 bases). Between the trimmed V and J ends, which lost 4 bases and 2 bases, there was a span of 13 bases. The CDR3 sequence is 15 residues long. Germline V gene sequence: CDR1 MNHEY, CDR2 SMNVEV (reference sequence).

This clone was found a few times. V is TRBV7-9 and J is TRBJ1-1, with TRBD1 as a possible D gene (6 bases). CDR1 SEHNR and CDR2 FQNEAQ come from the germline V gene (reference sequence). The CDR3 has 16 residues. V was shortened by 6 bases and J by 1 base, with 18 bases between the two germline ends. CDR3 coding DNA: TGTGCCAGCAGTCTAGGGGGGGGGCGCAGGAACACTGAAGCTTTCTTT. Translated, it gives CASSLGGGRRNTEAFF.

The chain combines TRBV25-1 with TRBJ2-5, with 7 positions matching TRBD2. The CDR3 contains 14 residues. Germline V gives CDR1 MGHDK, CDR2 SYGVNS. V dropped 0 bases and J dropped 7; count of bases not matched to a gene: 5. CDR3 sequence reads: CASSEYYREVTQYF. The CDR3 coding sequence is TGTGCCAGCAGTGAATATTACCGGGAGGTGACCCAGTACTTC.

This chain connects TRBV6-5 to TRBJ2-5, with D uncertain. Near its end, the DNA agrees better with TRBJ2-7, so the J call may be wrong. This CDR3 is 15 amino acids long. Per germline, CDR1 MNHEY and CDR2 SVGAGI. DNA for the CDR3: TGTGCCAGCAGTTACTCGCCGGCGGTCTCCTACGAGCAGTACTTC. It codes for CASSYSPAVSYEQYF.

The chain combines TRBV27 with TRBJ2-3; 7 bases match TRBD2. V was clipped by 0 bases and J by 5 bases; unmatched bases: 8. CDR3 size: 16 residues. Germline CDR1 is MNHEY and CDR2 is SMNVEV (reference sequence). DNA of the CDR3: TGTGCCAGCAGTTTATCGAGAGCCGCGGGGGTAGATACGCAGTATTTT. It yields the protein CASSLSRAAGVDTQYF.

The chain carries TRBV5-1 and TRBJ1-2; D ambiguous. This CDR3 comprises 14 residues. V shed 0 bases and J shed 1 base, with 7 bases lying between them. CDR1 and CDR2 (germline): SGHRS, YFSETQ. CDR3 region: CASSLAGSNYGYTF. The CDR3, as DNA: TGCGCCAGCAGCTTGGCCGGGAGTAACTATGGCTACACCTTC.

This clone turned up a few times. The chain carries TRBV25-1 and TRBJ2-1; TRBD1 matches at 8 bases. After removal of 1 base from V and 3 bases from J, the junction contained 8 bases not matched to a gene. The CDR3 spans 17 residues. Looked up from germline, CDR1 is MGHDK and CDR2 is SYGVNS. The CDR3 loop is CASSESPGQVIYNEQFF. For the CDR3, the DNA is TGTGCCAGCAGTGAATCCCCGGGACAGGTCATCTACAATGAGCAGTTCTTC.

CDR3 residues: CASRQNRGSGQPQHF. DNA of the CDR3: TGTGCCAGCAGACAGAACAGGGGTAGCGGACAGCCCCAGCATTTT. This chain uses TRBV2 with TRBJ1-5; TRBD1 agrees at 7 bases. J gave up 7 bases and V 6 bases, and 12 bases lay outside the gene matches. This CDR3 has 15 amino acids. Germline CDR1 reads SNHLY; CDR2 reads FYNNEI.

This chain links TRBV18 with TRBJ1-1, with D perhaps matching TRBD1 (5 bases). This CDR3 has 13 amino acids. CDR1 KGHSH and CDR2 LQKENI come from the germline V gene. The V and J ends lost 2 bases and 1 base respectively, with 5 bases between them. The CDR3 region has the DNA TGTGCCAGCTCACCAGGGGCGAACACTGAAGCTTTCTTT. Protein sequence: CASSPGANTEAFF.

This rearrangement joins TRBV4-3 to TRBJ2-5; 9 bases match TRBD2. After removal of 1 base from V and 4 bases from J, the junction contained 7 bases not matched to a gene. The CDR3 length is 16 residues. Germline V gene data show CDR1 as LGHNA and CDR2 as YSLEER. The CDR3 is CASSQGRAGGPETQYF. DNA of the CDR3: TGCGCCAGCAGCCAAGGGCGCGCGGGGGGGCCAGAGACCCAGTACTTC.

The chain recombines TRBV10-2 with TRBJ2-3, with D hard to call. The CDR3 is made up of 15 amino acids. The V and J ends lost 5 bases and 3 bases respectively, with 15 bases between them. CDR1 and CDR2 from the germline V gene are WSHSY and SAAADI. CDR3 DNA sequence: TGCGCCAGCAGTTTGGGCCGAGTGGTTACAGATACGCAGTATTTT. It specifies CASSLGRVVTDTQYF.

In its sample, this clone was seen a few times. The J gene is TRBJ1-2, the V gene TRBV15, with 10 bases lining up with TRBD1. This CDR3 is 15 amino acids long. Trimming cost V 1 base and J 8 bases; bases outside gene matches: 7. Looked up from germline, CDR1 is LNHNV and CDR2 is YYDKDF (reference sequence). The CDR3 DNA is TGTGCCACCAGCAGAGCCCGACAGGGGGCGAACGGCTACACCTTC. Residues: CATSRARQGANGYTF.

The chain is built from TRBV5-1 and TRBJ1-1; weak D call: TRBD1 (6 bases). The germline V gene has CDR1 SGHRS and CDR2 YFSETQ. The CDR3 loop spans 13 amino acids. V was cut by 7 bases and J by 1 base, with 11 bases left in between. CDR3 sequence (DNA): TGCGCCAGCCAGACAGGTTGGAACACTGAAGCTTTCTTT. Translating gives CASQTGWNTEAFF.

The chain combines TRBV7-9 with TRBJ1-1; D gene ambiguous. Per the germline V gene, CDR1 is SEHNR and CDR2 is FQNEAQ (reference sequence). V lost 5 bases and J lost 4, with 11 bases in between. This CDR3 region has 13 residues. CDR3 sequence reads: CASSLPPGTEAFF. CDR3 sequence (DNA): TGTGCCAGCAGCCTCCCGCCGGGCACTGAAGCTTTCTTT.

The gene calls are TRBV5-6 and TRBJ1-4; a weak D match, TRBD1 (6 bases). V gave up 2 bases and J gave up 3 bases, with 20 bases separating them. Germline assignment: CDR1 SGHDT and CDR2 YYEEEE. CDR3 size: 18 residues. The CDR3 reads CASSFQLDSAEPNEKLFF. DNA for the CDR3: TGTGCCAGCAGCTTCCAATTGGACAGCGCAGAACCTAATGAAAAACTGTTTTTT.